This TCR beta chain was retrieved from a study of graft-versus-host responses after intestinal transplantation (dated by TCRdb to the early 2020s). Regarding the complete study: Multivisceral, liver-intestinal, or isolated intestinal transplants were received by the recipients. Of the 20 to 25 intestinal transplant recipients enrolled in the cohort, one of whom was a retransplant, 3 patients without pretransplant specimens were excluded. A peak of at least 4% donor T cells among recipient peripheral blood mononuclear cells was the definition used for donor T cell macrochimerism. Bulk TCR-beta CDR3 sequencing was used to track graft-versus-host and host-versus-graft alloreactive T cell clones in the graft, circulation and bone marrow after intestinal transplantation. Samples from three later patients were sequenced in-house on an Illumina MiSeq with MiXCR processing rather than by the commercial service. Every recipient was given anti-thymocyte globulin induction, then maintenance tacrolimus and steroids for roughly 3 years. To identify alloreactive clones, pre-transplant mixed lymphocyte reaction products were sequenced and then compared with unstimulated pre-transplant donor and recipient T cells.

Study-level results and caveats: In the allografts of patients with donor T cell macrochimerism, GvH to HvG T cell clonal ratios were high. GvH clones were detected in recipient bone marrow, and some of these GvH clones were observed earlier in ileal mucosa or blood, consistent with an intestinal mucosal origin. Peak levels of circulating GvH clones were associated with declines in HvG clones early after transplant. Conclusions were limited by the relatively low number and heterogeneity of intestinal transplant patients.

Libraries were prepared through the immunoSEQ multiplex PCR assay. Adaptive Biotechnologies carried out high-throughput TCR-beta CDR3 sequencing of genomic DNA for most patients. On the study's bioinformatics: TCR sequencing data for approximately 19 patients were retrieved from Adaptive's ImmunoSEQ software; three other patients were processed with MiXCR and VDJtools. CDR3 nucleotide sequences shared by donor and recipient were removed because the origin of these sequences could not be assigned. At least 2-fold expansion over unstimulated cells and a minimum CFSE-low frequency of 0.002% (template counts) or 0.001% (read counts) were required for clones to be classified as alloreactive. Clones were considered mappable if detected in sequenced pre-transplant spleen, lymph node, or MLR CFSE-low populations of the donor or recipient. Cumulative frequency of alloreactive clones was calculated as a percentage of all sequences weighted by copy number. This immuneACCESS table, as held by TCRdb, lists in-frame sequences with V and J called but not all clones. Of the missing ones, under half trace to an unresolved V gene in checked studies; the others have no known cause. From that table come the V and J calls and clone size; the DNA was used to work out D and trimming. This sample comprises approximately 20,000 clones, 89% of them detected only once. The ten largest clonotypes hold about 5.1% of the sample.

This clone came up once. What this receptor recognizes is not known. Base quality data are lacking; no much larger clone is found one base away. Blood samples were collected up to 4 times in the first month after transplant and then at least monthly when available. V loses 5 bases at its end and J loses 4 bases; junction bases beyond the gene matches: 6. Reading the germline V gene (reference sequence) gives CDR1 LNHNV and CDR2 YYDKDF. From its cysteine to its phenylalanine, the CDR3 spans 14 amino acids. The DNA shown is the 42-base CDR3, in frame from base 1. The TCR was taken from a human patient who received an intestinal transplant, so some T cells may come from the graft donor. The V and J genes are TRBV15 and TRBJ2-7; TRBD1 lines up with 9 middle nucleotides. The specimen comprised PBMCs, sampled around 68 days after intestinal transplantation. CDR3 loop: CATSGTGNLYEQYF. In nucleotides, the sequence is TGTGCCACCAGCGGGACAGGGAATCTTTACGAGCAGTACTTC.